Relative to its sample, the clone carrying this TCR beta chain is medium-sized. Its antigen is not identified. This sample is drawn from a study of CD8+CD57+ T cells in acquired aplastic anemia. Background on the study: Mean DNA quantity obtained from sorted CD4+ and CD8+ cells was 3 to 4 ug. As sequenced from healthy donors, CD4+ cells averaged roughly 10 million reads.

The CDR3 length is 17 residues. The V gene's germline CDR1 is LGHNA and CDR2 YNFKEQ. V was pared by 3 bases and J by 6 bases, with 20 bases between. General study results and limits: Researchers report that fewer than 30 CD8+ CDR3 sequences appeared in both patients and controls.

Genomic DNA, serving as template, underwent TCR beta VDJ and CDR3 profiling. TCRdb reprocessed the reads with MiXCR, giving one entry per CDR3 protein. Here the sample spans fewer than 200,000 distinct CDR3 sequences, approximately 60% being singletons. The chain joins TRBV4-2 to TRBJ2-2; tentative D call: TRBD2 (6 bases). The sequenced sample consisted of sorted CD4+, CD8+, or CD8+CD57+ T cells (not recorded which) from PBMCs. This TCR was recovered from a human donor in good health. The CDR3 DNA reads as TGTGCCAGCAGCCAGGCCGGGAGCGGCGATGGCGCCGGGGAGCTGTTTTTT. It translates to CASSQAGSGDGAGELFF.